This T cell receptor (beta chain) is from a study of beta chain features in type 1 diabetes. Study information: There were 95 million to 110 million sorted cells examined across all samples. General observations from the study: Insertion counts at VDJ junctions were lower in type 1 diabetes patients, who also showed more deletions there. Whether HLA type affects TCRB rearrangement stayed undetermined in the present work. People with Type 1 diabetes carried modestly yet significantly shorter TCRB CDR3s in all four CD4+ subsets. Highly expressing activated T cells could be over-counted with a cDNA template.

In regard to this clone: The target antigen is unknown.

The CDR3 has 13 amino acids. V shed 3 bases, J shed 2 bases, and the junction held 1 base outside the gene matches. Germline V gene lookup returns CDR1 GTSNPN and CDR2 SVGIG (reference sequence). Expressed TCRB transcripts were sequenced after all isolated RNA was converted to cDNA. This table comes from immunoSEQ multiplex PCR, and its TCRdb copy is limited to in-frame clones, with some not included. The table shows roughly 260,000 clones, with roughly 10% occurring only once. Sequenced material: naive CD4+ T cells from blood. The TCR sequence derives from a man aged 25-45 years with type 1 diabetes. J is TRBJ2-3 and V is TRBV30; 8 bases fit TRBD2. The CDR3 here is CAWSGGATDTQYF. The CDR3 DNA reads TGTGCCTGGAGCGGGGGGGCCACAGATACGCAGTATTTT.